This TCR beta chain derives from a study of response to subunit inactivated influenza vaccine. This clonotype was picked up a small number of times. TCRdb used MiXCR to reprocess the RT-PCR reads, holding one entry per CDR3 protein. The sample includes 400,000 to 550,000 distinct CDR3 sequences, 25% of them seen just once. Sequencing was performed on CD4+ T cells sorted from PBMCs, taken about 5 days after vaccination. The origin of this receptor is a middle-aged man who received an inactivated influenza vaccine.

CDR3 region: CASRMAGGVDEQFF. The CDR3 DNA reads as TGTGCCAGCAGAATGGCGGGGGGCGTTGATGAGCAGTTCTTC. The rearrangement uses TRBV7-2 and TRBJ2-1, with 8 bases fitting TRBD2. The germline V gene encodes CDR1 SGHTA and CDR2 FQGNSA. The CDR3 contains 14 residues. The V and J ends lost 6 bases and 8 bases, in that order; junction bases with no gene match: 9.